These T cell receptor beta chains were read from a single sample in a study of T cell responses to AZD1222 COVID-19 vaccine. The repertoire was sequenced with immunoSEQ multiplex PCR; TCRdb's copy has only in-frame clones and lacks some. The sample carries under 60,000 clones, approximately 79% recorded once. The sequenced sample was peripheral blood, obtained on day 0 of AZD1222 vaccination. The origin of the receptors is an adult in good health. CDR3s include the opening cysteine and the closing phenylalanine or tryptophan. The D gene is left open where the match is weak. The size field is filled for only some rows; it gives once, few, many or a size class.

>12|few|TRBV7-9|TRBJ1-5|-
TGTGCCAGCAGCCTAGGGGATCAGCCCCAGCATTTT
CASSLGDQPQHF
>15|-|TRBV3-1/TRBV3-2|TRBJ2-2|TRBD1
TGTGCCAGCAGCCTAAACGACAGGGTTACCGGGGAGCTGTTTTTT
CASSLNDRVTGELFF
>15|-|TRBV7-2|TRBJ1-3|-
TGTGCCAGCCGGGCACGTGGACAGACTGGAAACACCATATATTTT
CASRARGQTGNTIYF
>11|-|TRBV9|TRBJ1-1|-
TGTGCCAGCAGCCTGGGCACTGAAGCTTTCTTT
CASSLGTEAFF
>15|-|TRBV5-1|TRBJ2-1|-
TGCGCCAGCAGACCGGGTAGGGTTCCTCGCAATGAGCAGTTCTTC
CASRPGRVPRNEQFF
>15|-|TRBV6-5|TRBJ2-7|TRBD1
TGTGCCAGCAGTTACTCGCCTCAGGGGGCGGGCGAGCAGTACTTC
CASSYSPQGAGEQYF
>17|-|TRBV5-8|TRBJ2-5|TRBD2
TGTGCCAGCAGCCCCGCCGGACTAGCGGGGAACCAAGAGACCCAGTACTTC
CASSPAGLAGNQETQYF
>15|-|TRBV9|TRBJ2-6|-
TGTGCCAGCAGCTCCCTATCGGCTGGGGCCAACGTCCTGACTTTC
CASSSLSAGANVLTF
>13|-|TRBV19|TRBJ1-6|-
TGTGCCAGTAGTATAAAGTTGAGTTCACCCCTCCACTTT
CASSIKLSSPLHF
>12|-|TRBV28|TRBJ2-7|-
TGTGCCAGCAGTTTCGCTTCCTACGAGCAGTACTTC
CASSFASYEQYF
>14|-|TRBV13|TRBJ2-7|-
TGTGCCAGCAGCTTAGGTCCGGACCCCTACGAGCAGTACTTC
CASSLGPDPYEQYF
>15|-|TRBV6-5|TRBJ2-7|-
TGTGCCAGCAGTTACCACCGGGGGGCCGGGAACGAGCAGTACTTC
CASSYHRGAGNEQYF
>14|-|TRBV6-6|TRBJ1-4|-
TGTGCCAGCAGTTACTCGACCTGGAGTGAAAAACTGTTTTTT
CASSYSTWSEKLFF
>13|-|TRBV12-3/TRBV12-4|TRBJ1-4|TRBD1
TGTGCCAGCCGGACAGGGTGGTTAGAAAAACTGTTTTTT
CASRTGWLEKLFF
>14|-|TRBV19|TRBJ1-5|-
TGTGCCAGTAGTTCCCGCAACTCTGATCAGCCCCAGCATTTT
CASSSRNSDQPQHF
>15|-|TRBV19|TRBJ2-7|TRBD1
TGTGCCAGTAGTCGGACCGGGACAGGTGCCTACGAGCAGTACTTC
CASSRTGTGAYEQYF
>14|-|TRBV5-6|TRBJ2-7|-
TGTGCCAGCAGCCGGACACAGAGCTCCTACGAGCAGTACTTC
CASSRTQSSYEQYF
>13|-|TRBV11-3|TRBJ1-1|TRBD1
TGTGCCAGCAGCCGCGGGACAGACACTGAAGCTTTCTTT
CASSRGTDTEAFF
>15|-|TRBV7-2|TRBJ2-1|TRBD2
TGTGCCAGCAGGGAGAGACTAGCGGGAGCCTATGAGCAGTTCTTC
CASRERLAGAYEQFF
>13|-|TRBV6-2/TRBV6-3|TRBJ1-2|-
TGTGCCAGCAGTTACCAGACATTAGATGGCTACACCTTC
CASSYQTLDGYTF
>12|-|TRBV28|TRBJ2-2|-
TGTGCCAGCACCCGGGGTACCGGGGAGCTGTTTTTT
CASTRGTGELFF
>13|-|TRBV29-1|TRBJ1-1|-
TGCAGCGTTGAAGGGCAGGCGCGCACTGAAGCTTTCTTT
CSVEGQARTEAFF
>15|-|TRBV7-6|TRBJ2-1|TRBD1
TGTGCCAGCAGCTTAGTAGGGAGACAGGGGAATGAGCAGTTCTTC
CASSLVGRQGNEQFF
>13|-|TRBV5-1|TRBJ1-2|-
TGCGCCAGCAGCCCGGCAGAAACCTATGGCTACACCTTC
CASSPAETYGYTF
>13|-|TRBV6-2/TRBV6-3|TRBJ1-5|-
TGTGCCAGCAGCCCACTGGTCAAACAGCCCCAGCATTTT
CASSPLVKQPQHF
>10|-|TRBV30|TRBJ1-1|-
TGTGCCTGGTCCAGGCCCCAAGCTTTCTTT
CAWSRPQAFF
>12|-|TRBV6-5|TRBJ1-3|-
TGTGCCAGCAGTTACAGGGACAACACCATATATTTT
CASSYRDNTIYF
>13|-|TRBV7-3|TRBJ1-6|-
TGTGCCAGCAGTCAGGTCTATAATTCACCCCTCCACTTT
CASSQVYNSPLHF
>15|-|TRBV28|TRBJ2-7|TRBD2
TGTGCCAGCAGTTTATGGACTAGCGGCTCGGGCGAGCAGTACTTC
CASSLWTSGSGEQYF
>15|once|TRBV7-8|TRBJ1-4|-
TGTGCCAGCAGCTTAGCAGGGGGGGCTAATGAAAAACTGTTTTTT
CASSLAGGANEKLFF
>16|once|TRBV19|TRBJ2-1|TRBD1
TGTGCCAGTAGTTCCACCGGGACAGGGAGCTACAATGAGCAGTTCTTC
CASSSTGTGSYNEQFF
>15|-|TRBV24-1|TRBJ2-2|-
TGTGCCACCAGTGATCCACGAGTAGATGTCGGGGAGCTGTTTTTT
CATSDPRVDVGELFF
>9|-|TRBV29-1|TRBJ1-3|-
TGCAGGGGGGGAAACACCATATATTTT
CRGGNTIYF
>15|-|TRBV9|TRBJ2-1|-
TGTGCCAGCAGCTCCGACGCGAAATCCTACAATGAGCAGTTCTTC
CASSSDAKSYNEQFF
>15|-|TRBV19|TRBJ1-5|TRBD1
TGTGCCAGTAAAACGGGACAGGGTTTCAATCAGCCCCAGCATTTT
CASKTGQGFNQPQHF
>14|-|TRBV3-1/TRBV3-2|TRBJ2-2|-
TGTGCCAGCAGCCAACCTATCAGGCCCGGGGAGCTGTTTTTT
CASSQPIRPGELFF
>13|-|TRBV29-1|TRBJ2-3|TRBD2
TGCAGCGTTGTGACTAGCGGGAGAGATACGCAGTATTTT
CSVVTSGRDTQYF
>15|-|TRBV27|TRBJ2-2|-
TGTGCCAGCAGTCGGACAATTCTTTCCACCGGGGAGCTGTTTTTT
CASSRTILSTGELFF
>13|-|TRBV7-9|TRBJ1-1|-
TGTGCCAGCAGCCTAGAAGGAGGGAGCGAAGCTTTCTTT
CASSLEGGSEAFF
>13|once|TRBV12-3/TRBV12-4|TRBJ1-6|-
TGTGCCAGCAGTTTGGGGGGGGAATCACCCCTCCACTTT
CASSLGGESPLHF
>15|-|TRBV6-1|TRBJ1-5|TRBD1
TGTGCCAGCAGTGAAGCAGGGGGCTACAATCAGCCCCAGCATTTT
CASSEAGGYNQPQHF
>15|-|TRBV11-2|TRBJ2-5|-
TGTGCCAGCAGCCCAATAAAGTGGGGAGAAGAGACCCAGTACTTC
CASSPIKWGEETQYF
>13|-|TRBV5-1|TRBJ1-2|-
TGCGCCAGCAGTCCAGACAATAACTATGGCTACACCTTC
CASSPDNNYGYTF
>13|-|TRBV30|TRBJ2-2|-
TGTGCCTGGAGTGGGGGCACGGCCGGGGAGCTGTTTTTT
CAWSGGTAGELFF
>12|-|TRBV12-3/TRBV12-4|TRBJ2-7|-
TGTGCCAGCAGACTACAGGGAAACGAGCAGTACTTC
CASRLQGNEQYF
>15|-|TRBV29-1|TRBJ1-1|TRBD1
TGCAGCGTTGAAGACTCAGGGGGAGCGAACACTGAAGCTTTCTTT
CSVEDSGGANTEAFF
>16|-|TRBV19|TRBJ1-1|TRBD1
TGTGCCAGTACCGTTGGGGACAGGGGGATGTACACTGAAGCTTTCTTT
CASTVGDRGMYTEAFF
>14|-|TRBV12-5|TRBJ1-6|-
TGTGCTAGTGGTAGACCCCCGGGGAATTCACCCCTCCACTTT
CASGRPPGNSPLHF
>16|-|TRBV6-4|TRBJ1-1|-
TGTGCCAGCAGTGATGGGATGGGTAGGTGGGGCACTGAAGCTTTCTTT
CASSDGMGRWGTEAFF
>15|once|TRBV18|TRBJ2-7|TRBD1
TGTGCCAGCTCAGCGGCGACAGGGTCAGCCTACGAGCAGTACTTC
CASSAATGSAYEQYF
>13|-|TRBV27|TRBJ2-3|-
TGTGCCAGCAGTCTAAAATATACAGATACGCAGTATTTT
CASSLKYTDTQYF